Below, 2 T cell receptor beta chains from the same sample are listed, as sequenced in a study of blood T cell repertoires in COVID-19. Data came from immunoSEQ multiplex PCR; TCRdb stores just in-frame clones and leaves some out. This repertoire shows fewer than 350,000 clones, about 86% found once; its top ten account for roughly 4.2%. The source material was PBMCs or T cells enriched from blood (not recorded which). The receptors stem from a woman aged 40 to 50 with acute COVID-19.

The chain recombines TRBV29-1 with TRBJ1-5; the D gene is possibly TRBD1 (6 bases). Trimming stripped 1 base from V and 4 bases from J, with 17 bases between. CDR1 is SQVTM, CDR2 ANQGSEA, per germline. This CDR3 contains 16 residues. In nucleotides, the CDR3 is TGCAGCGTTGAAGGTCGGGAGGAGAGGGGGAATCAGCCCCAGCATTTT. Translated: CSVEGREERGNQPQHF.

V gene TRBV3-1 (or the pseudogene TRBV3-2) combines with J gene TRBJ2-1, with no clear D. The germline gives CDR1 LGHDT, CDR2 YNNKEL (reference sequence). V lost 4 bases and J lost 8, with 9 bases in between. This CDR3 has 12 residues. CDR3 residues: CASSPDLHEQFF. The CDR3 DNA sequence: TGTGCCAGCAGCCCCGACTTGCATGAGCAGTTCTTC.